Listed below are T cell receptor beta chains from one sample, sequenced in a study of cytomegalovirus exposure and HLA in healthy donors. The assay was immunoSEQ multiplex PCR, and TCRdb's table has in-frame clones only and misses some. The sample carries about 120,000 clones, 75% to 90% recorded once. The sample consisted of PBMCs. The receptors here all came from a female donor in good health and CMV-seropositive. Each CDR3 is given with its conserved first and last residue. D genes are given only for firm matches. Clone size appears in some rows only: once, few, many, or a class for an expanded clone.

v_call	clone_size	j_call	d_call	cdr3_aa	cdr3_nt
TRBV4-1	.	TRBJ2-1	TRBD2	CASSQGLAYEQFF	TGCGCCAGCAGCCAAGGACTAGCGTATGAGCAGTTCTTC
TRBV7-9	.	TRBJ2-7	.	CASSLPGPYEQYF	TGTGCCAGCAGCTTGCCAGGGCCTTACGAGCAGTACTTC
TRBV7-2	.	TRBJ2-7	.	CASTDRVGRGSYEQYF	TGTGCCAGCACCGACCGCGTAGGGAGAGGCTCCTACGAGCAGTACTTC
TRBV2	.	TRBJ2-1	.	CASGKGPYNEQFF	TGTGCCAGCGGGAAGGGGCCCTACAATGAGCAGTTCTTC
TRBV5-1	.	TRBJ2-7	TRBD1	CASSSGTGSYEQYF	TGCGCCAGCAGCTCCGGGACAGGATCCTACGAGCAGTACTTC
TRBV2	once	TRBJ1-5	.	CASSEPPGGQHF	TGTGCCAGCAGTGAACCTCCGGGGGGTCAGCATTTT
TRBV2	.	TRBJ2-3	TRBD2	CASSPGLAGGADTQYF	TGTGCCAGCAGTCCTGGACTAGCGGGGGGGGCGGATACGCAGTATTTT
TRBV9	.	TRBJ1-4	.	CASSVEGESEKLFF	TGTGCCAGCAGCGTAGAAGGGGAAAGTGAAAAACTGTTTTTT
TRBV18	.	TRBJ1-6	.	CASSSSGLNSPLHF	TGTGCCAGCTCATCTTCGGGATTGAATTCACCCCTCCACTTT
TRBV29-1	.	TRBJ1-5	TRBD1	CSVRQGIGNQPQHF	TGCAGCGTAAGACAGGGGATTGGCAATCAGCCCCAGCATTTT
TRBV14	.	TRBJ1-1	TRBD1	CASSQEGAGGLRAFF	TGTGCCAGCAGCCAAGAAGGTGCAGGGGGTCTACGGGCTTTCTTT
TRBV21-1	.	TRBJ1-2	.	CASSKGGGIPYGYTF	TGTGCCAGCAGCAAAGGGGGGGGAATACCTTATGGCTACACCTTC
TRBV30	.	TRBJ1-4	TRBD1	CAWSGPTGDPYEKLFF	TGTGCCTGGAGTGGCCCCACAGGGGATCCTTATGAAAAACTGTTTTTT
TRBV7-6	.	TRBJ1-5	TRBD1	CASSQGQGAQSPQHF	TGTGCCAGCAGCCAGGGACAGGGGGCCCAGTCGCCCCAGCATTTT
TRBV4-1	few	TRBJ2-7	.	CASSPTGVLWEQYF	TGCGCCAGCAGCCCAACGGGGGTTTTGTGGGAGCAGTACTTC
TRBV28	few	TRBJ1-6	.	CASSLTRRGGFGSPLHF	TGTGCCAGCAGTCTTACTCGCCGGGGGGGATTTGGATCACCCCTCCACTTT
TRBV11-2	.	TRBJ1-4	TRBD1	CASSPRQGAVEKLFF	TGTGCCAGCAGCCCCCGACAGGGGGCTGTGGAAAAACTGTTTTTT
TRBV25-1	.	TRBJ1-2	.	CASSETRSAGLNGGYTF	TGTGCCAGCAGTGAAACACGCTCGGCAGGCTTAAATGGTGGCTACACCTTC
TRBV15	.	TRBJ1-1	.	CATSRDRSGALEAFF	TGTGCCACCAGCAGAGATCGGAGTGGGGCCCTTGAAGCTTTCTTT
TRBV10-3	.	TRBJ1-2	.	CAISEGRHNYGYTF	TGTGCCATCAGTGAGGGCAGGCATAACTATGGCTACACCTTC
TRBV12-5	.	TRBJ2-3	TRBD2	CASVIGGADTQYF	TGTGCTAGTGTGATCGGGGGGGCAGATACGCAGTATTTT
TRBV6-1	once	TRBJ1-4	.	CASSVRGTNEKLFF	TGTGCCAGCAGTGTCAGGGGCACTAATGAAAAACTGTTTTTT
TRBV5-1	.	TRBJ1-1	.	CASSLVISGTEAFF	TGCGCCAGCAGCTTGGTAATCAGCGGCACTGAAGCTTTCTTT
TRBV9	.	TRBJ2-2	.	CASSAYQASGELFF	TGTGCCAGCAGCGCCTACCAAGCCTCCGGGGAGCTGTTTTTT
TRBV11-2	.	TRBJ2-1	.	CASSLTNSPYNEQFF	TGTGCCAGCAGCCTTACCAACTCCCCCTACAATGAGCAGTTCTTC
TRBV7-2	.	TRBJ1-4	.	CASSLVVTPNEKLFF	TGTGCCAGCAGCTTAGTCGTTACACCTAATGAAAAACTGTTTTTT
TRBV2	few	TRBJ1-5	TRBD1	CASSGQGIQGQPQHF	TGTGCCAGCAGTGGACAGGGGATCCAAGGACAGCCCCAGCATTTT
TRBV7-9	.	TRBJ2-7	TRBD1	CSSSLGQGGTLYEQYF	TGTTCCAGCAGCTTAGGACAGGGGGGCACACTCTACGAGCAGTACTTC
TRBV7-9	.	TRBJ1-3	.	CASSERQVSGNTIYF	TGTGCCAGCAGCGAGAGACAGGTGTCTGGAAACACCATATATTTT
TRBV2	.	TRBJ1-6	TRBD1	CASITGQRNSPLHF	TGTGCCAGCATTACGGGACAGAGAAATTCACCCCTCCACTTT
TRBV5-1	.	TRBJ2-7	TRBD1	CATQTGTGNYEQYF	TGCGCCACTCAGACAGGGACCGGTAACTACGAGCAGTACTTC
TRBV6-1	.	TRBJ1-1	.	CASSEFFNTEAFF	TGTGCCAGCAGTGAATTCTTCAACACTGAAGCTTTCTTT
TRBV6-5	.	TRBJ1-5	.	CASSYNADQPQHF	TGTGCCAGCAGTTACAACGCGGATCAGCCCCAGCATTTT
TRBV4-1	.	TRBJ1-6	.	CASSQEVRNSPLHF	TGCGCCAGCAGCCAAGAGGTACGGAATTCACCCCTCCACTTT
TRBV2	.	TRBJ2-1	.	CANAYFEGRIDEQFF	TGTGCCAATGCCTACTTTGAGGGGAGGATAGATGAGCAGTTCTTC
TRBV2	.	TRBJ2-1	TRBD2	CASSEGGGKGYNEQFF	TGTGCCAGCAGTGAGGGGGGGGGTAAAGGATACAATGAGCAGTTCTTC
TRBV19	.	TRBJ2-5	.	CASSWGGSQETQYF	TGTGCCAGTAGTTGGGGGGGCTCCCAAGAGACCCAGTACTTC
TRBV30	.	TRBJ1-1	TRBD1	CAWSGDRGGEAFF	TGTGCCTGGAGTGGGGACAGGGGAGGTGAAGCTTTCTTT
TRBV5-1	.	TRBJ2-1	.	CASSSDPDYKEQFF	TGCGCCAGCAGCTCCGACCCCGACTATAAGGAGCAGTTCTTC
TRBV9	.	TRBJ1-5	.	CASSVGRGGNQPLHF	TGTGCCAGCAGCGTAGGAAGGGGGGGCAATCAGCCCCTGCATTTT
TRBV5-1	few	TRBJ1-3	.	CASSHHENSGNTIYF	TGCGCCAGCAGCCATCACGAGAACTCTGGAAACACCATATATTTT
TRBV19	.	TRBJ2-3	TRBD2	CASSRLAGRGDTQYF	TGTGCCAGTAGTCGACTAGCGGGGAGGGGAGATACGCAGTATTTT
TRBV5-1	.	TRBJ2-1	.	CASSLEPPGYNEQFF	TGCGCCAGCAGCTTGGAACCGCCGGGTTACAATGAGCAGTTCTTC
TRBV7-2	.	TRBJ2-7	.	CASSSSLVTYEQYF	TGTGCCAGCAGCTCAAGTCTAGTCACCTACGAGCAGTACTTC
TRBV6-5	.	TRBJ2-7	TRBD1	CASSRDSSSYEQYF	TGTGCCAGCAGCCGGGACAGCTCCTCCTACGAGCAGTACTTC
TRBV19	.	TRBJ1-2	TRBD1	CASRTFGTGVGGYTF	TGTGCCAGTAGGACCTTCGGGACAGGGGTCGGTGGCTACACCTTC
TRBV12-2	.	TRBJ1-3	.	CASRLAIWNSSFAGNTIYF	TGTGCAAGTCGCTTAGCCATTTGGAACAGCTCTTTTGCTGGAAACACCATATATTTT
TRBV10-3	.	TRBJ2-3	TRBD2	CATAAGGTDTQYF	TGTGCCACCGCGGCGGGGGGCACAGATACGCAGTATTTT
TRBV29-1	.	TRBJ2-5	.	CSSWRGETQYF	TGCAGCTCATGGCGGGGTGAGACCCAGTACTTC
TRBV7-9	.	TRBJ1-4	TRBD1	CASSSMGQGNEKLFF	TGTGCCAGCAGCTCCATGGGACAGGGGAACGAAAAACTGTTTTTT
TRBV28	.	TRBJ1-5	.	CASIPDRPSPQHF	TGTGCCAGCATTCCCGACAGGCCCTCTCCCCAGCATTTT
TRBV6-6	.	TRBJ2-2	.	CATSKSLTGELFF	TGTGCCACCTCCAAGAGTCTTACCGGGGAGCTGTTTTTT
TRBV4-2	.	TRBJ2-3	TRBD2	CASSQGSGGTDTQYF	TGTGCCAGCAGCCAAGGTAGCGGGGGGACGGATACGCAGTATTTT
TRBV7-8	.	TRBJ2-1	TRBD2	CASSSPVAGGPINEQFF	TGTGCCAGCAGCAGTCCCGTAGCGGGGGGGCCGATCAATGAGCAGTTCTTC
TRBV21-1	.	TRBJ2-7	.	CASNLDRSKADSYEQYF	TGTGCCAGCAACCTGGACAGATCGAAAGCCGATTCCTACGAGCAGTACTTC
TRBV15	.	TRBJ2-5	TRBD1	CATSRDRGHGETQYF	TGTGCCACCAGCAGAGACAGGGGGCACGGGGAGACCCAGTACTTC